The next 10 T cell receptor beta chains were all read from a single sample in a study of blood T cell repertoires in COVID-19 (dated by TCRdb to between 2020 and 2021). Libraries were prepared through the immunoSEQ multiplex PCR assay. Drawn from immuneACCESS, this table holds only the in-frame rearrangements with V and J called that TCRdb kept. Clones are partly lost; checked studies trace under half to an unresolved V gene and leave the rest unexplained. This sample gives about 200,000 clones in total; around nine tenths of them show up just once. 5.5% to 7.5% of the sample rests with the top ten. The sequencing sample was made of peripheral blood. Receptors originate from a man between 40 and 49 years old with acute or convalescent COVID-19.

The CDR3 is CASSEKGWTEAFF. The CDR3 region has the DNA TGCGCCAGCAGTGAAAAGGGGTGGACTGAAGCTTTCTTT. This chain connects TRBV10-2 to TRBJ1-1; weak D call: TRBD1 (5 bases). V shed 3 bases and J shed 5 bases, with 10 bases lying between them. CDR1 WSHSY and CDR2 SAAADI come from the germline V gene. The CDR3 is 13 residues long.

V usage is TRBV5-1 and J usage is TRBJ2-3, with TRBD2 matching 14 bases. V shed 4 bases and J 1 base; nucleotides not matched to a gene: 11. CDR1 is SGHRS and CDR2 is YFSETQ in the germline V gene. This CDR3 has 19 residues. In nucleotides, the CDR3 is TGCGCCAGCAGCACCTTGACTAGCGGGGGGGCCGATGGCACAGATACGCAGTATTTT. Translated, it gives CASSTLTSGGADGTDTQYF.

This sequence joins TRBV5-1 and TRBJ1-4, with no clear D. Germline values: CDR1 SGHRS, CDR2 YFSETQ. V gave up 4 bases and J gave up 8 bases, with 15 bases separating them. This CDR3 is 14 amino acids long. The CDR3 DNA is TGCGCCAGCAGCCCGGCGGGCCCAAGGGAAAAACTGTTTTTT. It specifies CASSPAGPREKLFF.

The chain couples TRBV5-1 to TRBJ2-7, with D unclear. V lost 0 bases to trimming and J lost 4 bases, with 5 bases between them. Germline CDR1 reads SGHRS; CDR2 reads YFSETQ. The CDR3 runs to 12 residues. CDR3 DNA: TGCGCCAGCAGCTTGGGAGCATACGAGCAGTACTTC. It is translated as CASSLGAYEQYF.

J is TRBJ1-2 and V is TRBV28; TRBD1 aligns across 9 bases. Trimming at V came to 3 bases and at J to 8 bases, leaving 10 bases not matched to a gene. The CDR3 consists of 15 residues. Germline V CDR1 and CDR2: MDHEN, SYDVKM. CDR3 coding DNA: TGTGCCAGCAGTTTGTCCCCTCGGGACAGGGACGGCTACACCTTC. Its protein product is CASSLSPRDRDGYTF.

The chain combines TRBV5-1 with TRBJ2-2; D unresolved. The CDR3 extends over 16 amino acids. CDR1 SGHRS and CDR2 YFSETQ come from the germline V gene. Trimming shortened V by 0 bases and J by 4 bases, and 13 bases separated the two germline ends. The CDR3 loop reads CASSLVRQPGTGELFF. The CDR3 nucleotides are TGCGCCAGCAGCTTGGTTAGGCAGCCGGGCACCGGGGAGCTGTTTTTT.

The chain has TRBV4-1 and TRBJ1-5, with TRBD1 matching 8 bases. This CDR3 contains 16 residues. Germline V lookup: CDR1 MGHRA, CDR2 YSYEKL. V lost 3 bases and J lost 6; bases outside the gene matches: 10. The CDR3 bases are TGCGCCAGCAGCCAGGGGAGCAGGGGGCTTGGTCAGCCCCAGCATTTT. Translated, it gives CASSQGSRGLGQPQHF.

This clone was seen more than once but under ten times. J is TRBJ2-7 and V is TRBV6-6; D might be TRBD2 (6 bases). There are 14 residues in the CDR3. The V and J ends lost 8 bases and 0 bases respectively, with 14 bases between them. From germline, CDR1 is MNHNY and CDR2 SVGAGI (reference sequence). Here the CDR3 reads CASGLMGGSYEQYF. Here the CDR3 DNA reads TGTGCCAGCGGGTTGATGGGGGGCTCCTACGAGCAGTACTTC.

The chain links TRBV5-1 to TRBJ2-3, with D perhaps TRBD2 (5 bases). V was clipped by 5 bases and J by 1 base, with 11 bases between them. This CDR3 has 14 residues. The germline gives CDR1 SGHRS, CDR2 YFSETQ. CDR3 DNA: TGCGCCAGCAGGGTGGACTCCGGCACAGATACGCAGTATTTT. Translating it yields CASRVDSGTDTQYF.

This chain joins TRBV28 and TRBJ1-2; TRBD1 matches at 7 bases. Germline V gives CDR1 MDHEN, CDR2 SYDVKM. Germline trimming cut 5 bases from V and 6 bases from J; bases unmatched to any gene: 6. The CDR3 runs 13 residues. The CDR3, as DNA: TGTGCCAGCAGTGAAGACAGGGAGGATGGCTACACCTTC. Protein sequence: CASSEDREDGYTF.